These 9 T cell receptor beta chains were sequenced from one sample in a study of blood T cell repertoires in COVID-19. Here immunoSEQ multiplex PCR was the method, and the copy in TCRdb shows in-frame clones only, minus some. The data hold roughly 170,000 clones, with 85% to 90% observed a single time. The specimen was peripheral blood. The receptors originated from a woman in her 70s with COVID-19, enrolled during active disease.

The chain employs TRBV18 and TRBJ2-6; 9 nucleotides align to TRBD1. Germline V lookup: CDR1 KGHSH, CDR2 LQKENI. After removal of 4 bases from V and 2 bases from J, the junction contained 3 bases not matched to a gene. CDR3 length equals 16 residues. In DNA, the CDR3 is TGTGCCAGCTCACAACAGGGGGCGGCTGGGGCCAACGTCCTGACTTTC. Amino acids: CASSQQGAAGANVLTF.

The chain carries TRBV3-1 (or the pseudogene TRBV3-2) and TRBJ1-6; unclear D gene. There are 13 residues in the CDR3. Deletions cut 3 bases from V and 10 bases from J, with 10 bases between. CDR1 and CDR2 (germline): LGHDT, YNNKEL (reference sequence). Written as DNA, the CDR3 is TGTGCCAGCAGCCAGTCTTTTTTGTCACCCCTCCACTTT. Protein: CASSQSFLSPLHF.

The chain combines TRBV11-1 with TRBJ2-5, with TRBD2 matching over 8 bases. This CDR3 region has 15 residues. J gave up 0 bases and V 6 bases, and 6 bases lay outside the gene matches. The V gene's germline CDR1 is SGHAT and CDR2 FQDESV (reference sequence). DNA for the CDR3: TGTGCCAGCAGTACTAGCGGTTCGTACCAAGAGACCCAGTACTTC. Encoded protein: CASSTSGSYQETQYF.

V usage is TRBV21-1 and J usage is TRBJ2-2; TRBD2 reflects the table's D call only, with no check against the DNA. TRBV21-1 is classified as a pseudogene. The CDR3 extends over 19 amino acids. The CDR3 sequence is CASRQPRDAGTSVGGELFF. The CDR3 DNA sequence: TGTGCCAGCCGCCAACCCCGGGACGCCGGGACTAGCGTTGGCGGGGAGCTGTTTTTT.

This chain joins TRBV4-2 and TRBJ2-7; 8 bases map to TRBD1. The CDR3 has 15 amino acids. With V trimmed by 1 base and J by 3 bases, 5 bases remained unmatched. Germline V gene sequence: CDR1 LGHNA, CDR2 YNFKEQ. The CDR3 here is CASSQGTGFFYEQYF. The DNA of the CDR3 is TGTGCCAGCAGCCAAGGGACAGGGTTTTTCTACGAGCAGTACTTC.

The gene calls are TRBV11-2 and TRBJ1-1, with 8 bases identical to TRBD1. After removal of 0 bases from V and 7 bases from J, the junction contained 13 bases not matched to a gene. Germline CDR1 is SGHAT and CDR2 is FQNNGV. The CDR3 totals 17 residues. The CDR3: CASSLDPGQDPRREAFF. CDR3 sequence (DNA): TGTGCCAGCAGCTTAGACCCGGGACAGGACCCCAGACGTGAAGCTTTCTTT.

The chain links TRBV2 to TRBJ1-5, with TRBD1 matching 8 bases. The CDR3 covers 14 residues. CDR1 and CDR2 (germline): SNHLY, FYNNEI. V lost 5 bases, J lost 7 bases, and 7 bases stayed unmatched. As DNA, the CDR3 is TGTGCCAGCAGTAAGGACAGGGTACGGCAGCCCCAGCATTTT. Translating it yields CASSKDRVRQPQHF.

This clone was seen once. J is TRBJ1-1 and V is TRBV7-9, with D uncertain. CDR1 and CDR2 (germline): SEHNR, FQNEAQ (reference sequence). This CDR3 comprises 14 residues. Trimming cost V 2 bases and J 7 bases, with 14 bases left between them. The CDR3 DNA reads TGTGCCAGCAGCTTATTTAGTATTTCTGATGAAGCTTTCTTT. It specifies CASSLFSISDEAFF.

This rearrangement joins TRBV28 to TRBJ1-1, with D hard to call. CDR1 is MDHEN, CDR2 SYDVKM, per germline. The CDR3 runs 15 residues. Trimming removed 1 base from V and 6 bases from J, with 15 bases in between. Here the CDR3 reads CASSLFVASRSEAFF. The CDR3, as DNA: TGTGCCAGCAGTTTATTTGTTGCTTCTCGGTCTGAAGCTTTCTTT.